This T cell receptor beta chain was recorded in a study of blood T cells in healthy people across ages. General study points: A strong correlation was found between TCR beta diversity and the percentage of naive T cells. In long-lived donors, naive CD4+ cell counts and diversity exceeded those of aged donors.

Isolation of PBMCs gave at least 7 million cells per sample. This clonotype was detected a few times. Its specificity is not known. Germline V gene lookup returns CDR1 SGHRS and CDR2 YFSETQ. This CDR3 spans 15 amino acids. Trimming at V came to 4 bases and at J to 4 bases, leaving 8 bases not matched to a gene. For the second PCR, which ran for about 7 to 11 cycles, a sample-barcoded 5' primer and a J-beta primer mix were used. A tag from a template-switch adaptor with 12 random nucleotides marked each cDNA molecule. Each CDR3 protein gets one entry after TCRdb re-called the 5' RACE reads with MiXCR. The repertoire includes about 1.6 million distinct CDR3 sequences, approximately 32% of them detected once, and approximately 10% sits in the top ten.

The V call is TRBV5-1, the J call TRBJ1-2; 9 nucleotides match TRBD1. Material: blood. This clonotype originated in a woman aged 25 to 39 in good health. The CDR3 bases are TGCGCCAGCAGCGGGTCGGGACAGGGCGCCTATGGCTACACCTTC. Translated, it gives CASSGSGQGAYGYTF.